This T cell receptor beta chain appears in the sequencing data of a study of long-term antiretroviral therapy in people with HIV. The assay, immunoSEQ v3.0, was run at survey level. Sequencing used immunoSEQ multiplex PCR; TCRdb keeps in-frame clones, though not all of them. The sample records about 24,000 clones, roughly 85% being singletons. The germline gives CDR1 SNHLY, CDR2 FYNNEI. The CDR3 length is 14 residues. In its sample, this clone was seen a few times. This chain connects TRBV2 to TRBJ2-2, with TRBD1 as a possible D gene (5 bases). The starting material was unsorted PBMCs, obtained 1.2 years after starting antiretroviral therapy. The receptor's source is a woman aged 40-49 years with HIV. The CDR3 DNA reads TGTGCTACGCAGGGCCAAGCGAACACCGGGGAGCTGTTTTTT. Its translation: CATQGQANTGELFF.